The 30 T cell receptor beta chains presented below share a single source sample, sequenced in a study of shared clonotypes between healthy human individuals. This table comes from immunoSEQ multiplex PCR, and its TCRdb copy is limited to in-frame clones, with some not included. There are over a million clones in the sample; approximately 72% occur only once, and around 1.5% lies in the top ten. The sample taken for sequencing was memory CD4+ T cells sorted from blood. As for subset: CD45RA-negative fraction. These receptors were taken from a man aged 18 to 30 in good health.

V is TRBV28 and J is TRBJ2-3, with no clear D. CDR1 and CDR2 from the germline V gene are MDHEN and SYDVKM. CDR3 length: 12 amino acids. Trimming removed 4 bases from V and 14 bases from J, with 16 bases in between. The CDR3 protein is CASSSTMSKGYF. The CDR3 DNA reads TGTGCCAGCAGTTCCACTATGAGTAAAGGGTATTTT.

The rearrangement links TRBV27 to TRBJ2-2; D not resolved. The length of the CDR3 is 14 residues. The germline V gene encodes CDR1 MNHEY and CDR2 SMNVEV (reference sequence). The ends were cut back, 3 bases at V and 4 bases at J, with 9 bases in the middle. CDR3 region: CASSFRESTGELFF. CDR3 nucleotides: TGTGCCAGCAGTTTTAGGGAAAGCACCGGGGAGCTGTTTTTT.

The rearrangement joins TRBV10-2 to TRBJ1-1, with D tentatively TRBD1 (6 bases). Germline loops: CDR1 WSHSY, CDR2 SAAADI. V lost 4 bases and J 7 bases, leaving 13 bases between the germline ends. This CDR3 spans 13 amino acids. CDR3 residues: CASSGQAAGEAFF. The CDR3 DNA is TGCGCCAGCAGTGGACAGGCGGCGGGTGAAGCTTTCTTT.

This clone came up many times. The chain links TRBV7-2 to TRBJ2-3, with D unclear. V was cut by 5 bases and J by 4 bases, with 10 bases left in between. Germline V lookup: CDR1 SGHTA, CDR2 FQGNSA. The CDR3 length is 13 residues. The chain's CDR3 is CASSAMISDTQYF. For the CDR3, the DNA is TGTGCCAGCAGCGCGATGATATCAGATACGCAGTATTTT.

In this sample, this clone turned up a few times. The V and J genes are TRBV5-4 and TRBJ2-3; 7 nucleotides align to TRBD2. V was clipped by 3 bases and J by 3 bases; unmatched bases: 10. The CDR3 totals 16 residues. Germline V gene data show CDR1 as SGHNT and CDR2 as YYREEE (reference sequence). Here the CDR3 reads CASSSGGGFRTDTQYF. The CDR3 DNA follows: TGTGCCAGCAGCTCTGGCGGGGGATTTCGAACAGATACGCAGTATTTT.

The CDR3 DNA sequence: TGTGCCAGCTCGCCGTCACTAGCGGGAGTATTCGATGAGCAGTTCTTC. Amino acids: CASSPSLAGVFDEQFF. The chain employs TRBV18 and TRBJ2-1; 11 bases fit TRBD2. There are 16 residues in the CDR3. The trim removed 6 bases at V and 8 bases at J, leaving 12 bases unmatched. In germline, CDR1 is KGHSH, CDR2 LQKENI.

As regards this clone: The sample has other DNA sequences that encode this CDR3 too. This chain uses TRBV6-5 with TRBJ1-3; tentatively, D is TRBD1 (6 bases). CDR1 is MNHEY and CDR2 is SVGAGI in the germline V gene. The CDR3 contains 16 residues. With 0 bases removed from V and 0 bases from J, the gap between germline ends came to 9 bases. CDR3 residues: CASSYSTGTSGNTIYF. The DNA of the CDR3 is TGTGCCAGCAGTTACTCGACAGGAACCTCTGGAAACACCATATATTTT.

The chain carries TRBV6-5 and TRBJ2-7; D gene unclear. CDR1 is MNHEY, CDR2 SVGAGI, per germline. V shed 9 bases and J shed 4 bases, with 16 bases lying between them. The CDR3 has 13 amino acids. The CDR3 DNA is TGTGCCAGTGGTTCGCCCGCCGTTTACGAGCAGTACTTC. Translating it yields CASGSPAVYEQYF.

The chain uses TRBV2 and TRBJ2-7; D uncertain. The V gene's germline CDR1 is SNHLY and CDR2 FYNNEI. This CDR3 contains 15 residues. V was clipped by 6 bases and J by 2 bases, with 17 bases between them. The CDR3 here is CASRNYGNRAYEQYF. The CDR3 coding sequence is TGTGCCAGCAGGAACTACGGAAACAGAGCCTACGAGCAGTACTTC.

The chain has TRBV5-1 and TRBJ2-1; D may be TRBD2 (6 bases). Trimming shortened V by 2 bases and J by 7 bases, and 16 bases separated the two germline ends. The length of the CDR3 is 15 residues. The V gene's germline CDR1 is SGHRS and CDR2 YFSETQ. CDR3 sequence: CASSFDGRSGNEQFF. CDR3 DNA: TGCGCCAGCAGCTTCGATGGGAGGTCGGGAAATGAGCAGTTCTTC. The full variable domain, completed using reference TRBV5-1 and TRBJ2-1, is KAGVTQTPRYLIKTRGQQVTLSCSPISGHRSVSWYQQTPGQGLQFLFEYFSETQRNKGNFPGRFSGRQFSNSRSEMNVSTLELGDSALYLCASSFDGRSGNEQFFGPGTRLTVL.

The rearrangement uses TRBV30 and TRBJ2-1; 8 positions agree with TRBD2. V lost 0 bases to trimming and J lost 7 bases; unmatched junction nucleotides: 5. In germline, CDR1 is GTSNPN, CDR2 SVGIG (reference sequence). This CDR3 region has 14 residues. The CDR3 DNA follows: TGTGCCTGGAGTGTAGGGACTAGGACTAATGAGCAGTTCTTC. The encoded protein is CAWSVGTRTNEQFF.

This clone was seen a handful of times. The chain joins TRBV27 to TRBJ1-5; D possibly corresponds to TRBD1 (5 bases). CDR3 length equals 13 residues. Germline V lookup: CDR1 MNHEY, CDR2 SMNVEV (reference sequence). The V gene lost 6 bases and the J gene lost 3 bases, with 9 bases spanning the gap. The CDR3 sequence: CASRQDINQPQHF. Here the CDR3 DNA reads TGTGCCAGCAGACAGGATATCAATCAGCCCCAGCATTTT.

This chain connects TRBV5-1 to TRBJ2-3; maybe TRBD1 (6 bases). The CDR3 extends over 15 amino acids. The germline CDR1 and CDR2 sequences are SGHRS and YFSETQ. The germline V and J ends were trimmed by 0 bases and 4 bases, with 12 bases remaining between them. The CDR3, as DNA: TGCGCCAGCAGCTTGGAGGGCAGGGGATCAGATACGCAGTATTTT. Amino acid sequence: CASSLEGRGSDTQYF.

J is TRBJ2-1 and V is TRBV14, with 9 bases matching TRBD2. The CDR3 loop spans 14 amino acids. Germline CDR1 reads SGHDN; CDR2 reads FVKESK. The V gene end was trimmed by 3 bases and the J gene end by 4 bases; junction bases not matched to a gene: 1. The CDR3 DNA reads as TGTGCCAGCAGCCATACTAGCGGGTACAATGAGCAGTTCTTC. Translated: CASSHTSGYNEQFF.

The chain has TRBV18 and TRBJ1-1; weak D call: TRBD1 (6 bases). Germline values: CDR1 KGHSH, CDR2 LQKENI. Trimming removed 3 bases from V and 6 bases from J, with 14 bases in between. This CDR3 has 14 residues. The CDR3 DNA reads TGTGCCAGCTCACCCGGGACACTGTCGGCTGAAGCTTTCTTT. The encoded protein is CASSPGTLSAEAFF.

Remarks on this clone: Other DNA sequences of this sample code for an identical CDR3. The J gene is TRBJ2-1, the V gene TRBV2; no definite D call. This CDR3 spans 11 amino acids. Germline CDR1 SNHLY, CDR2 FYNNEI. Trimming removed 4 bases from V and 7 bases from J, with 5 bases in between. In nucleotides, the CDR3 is TGTGCCAGCAGTGTCTTAAATGAGCAGTTCTTC. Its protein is CASSVLNEQFF.

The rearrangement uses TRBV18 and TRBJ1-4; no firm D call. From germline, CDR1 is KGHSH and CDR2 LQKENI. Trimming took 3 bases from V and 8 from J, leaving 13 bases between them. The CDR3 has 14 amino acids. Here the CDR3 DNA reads TGTGCCAGCTCACCCCGGACTCTCTCCGAAAAACTGTTTTTT. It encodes CASSPRTLSEKLFF.

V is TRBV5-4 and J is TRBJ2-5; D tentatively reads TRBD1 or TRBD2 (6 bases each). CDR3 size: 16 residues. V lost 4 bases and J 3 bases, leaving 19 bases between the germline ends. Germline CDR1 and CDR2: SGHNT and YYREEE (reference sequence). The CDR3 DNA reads TGTGCCAGCAGCCTCCTCGGGGGCACACTAAAAGAGACCCAGTACTTC. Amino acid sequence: CASSLLGGTLKETQYF.

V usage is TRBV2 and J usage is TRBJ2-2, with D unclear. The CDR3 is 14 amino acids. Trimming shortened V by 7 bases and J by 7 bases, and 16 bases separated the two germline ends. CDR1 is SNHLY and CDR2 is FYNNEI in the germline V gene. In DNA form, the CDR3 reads TGTGCCAGCATCGTGCAAATGGGCGGCGGGGAGCTGTTTTTT. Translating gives CASIVQMGGGELFF.

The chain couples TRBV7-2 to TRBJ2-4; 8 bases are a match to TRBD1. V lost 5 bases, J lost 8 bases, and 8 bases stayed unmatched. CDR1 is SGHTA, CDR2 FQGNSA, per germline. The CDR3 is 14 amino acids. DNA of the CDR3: TGTGCCAGCAGCCCCCGGGACAGGCGGCACATTCAGTACTTC. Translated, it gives CASSPRDRRHIQYF.

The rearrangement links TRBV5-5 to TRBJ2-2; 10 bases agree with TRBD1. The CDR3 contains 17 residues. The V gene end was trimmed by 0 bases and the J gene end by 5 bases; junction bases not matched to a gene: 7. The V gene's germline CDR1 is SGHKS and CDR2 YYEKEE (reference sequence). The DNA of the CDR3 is TGTGCCAGCAGCTTGGGGGACAGGGGTGTCAGGACCGGGGAGCTGTTTTTT. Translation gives CASSLGDRGVRTGELFF.

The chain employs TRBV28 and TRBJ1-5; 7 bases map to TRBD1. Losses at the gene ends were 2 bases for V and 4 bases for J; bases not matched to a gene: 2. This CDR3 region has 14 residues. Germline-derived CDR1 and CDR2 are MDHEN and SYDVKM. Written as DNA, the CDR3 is TGTGCCAGCAGTTTACAGGGGGGGAATCAGCCCCAGCATTTT. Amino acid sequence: CASSLQGGNQPQHF.

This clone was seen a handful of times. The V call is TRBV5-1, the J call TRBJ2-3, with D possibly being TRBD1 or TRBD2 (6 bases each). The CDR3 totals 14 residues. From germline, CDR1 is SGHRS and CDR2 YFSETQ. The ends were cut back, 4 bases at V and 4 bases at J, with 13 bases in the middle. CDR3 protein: CASSPRGAPDTQYF. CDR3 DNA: TGCGCCAGCAGCCCTAGGGGGGCCCCAGATACGCAGTATTTT.

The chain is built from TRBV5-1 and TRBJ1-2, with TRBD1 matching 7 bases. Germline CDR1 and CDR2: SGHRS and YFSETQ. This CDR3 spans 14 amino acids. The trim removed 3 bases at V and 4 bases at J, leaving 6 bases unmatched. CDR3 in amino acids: CASSSGTAGYGYTF. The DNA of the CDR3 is TGCGCCAGCAGCTCCGGGACAGCCGGCTATGGCTACACCTTC.

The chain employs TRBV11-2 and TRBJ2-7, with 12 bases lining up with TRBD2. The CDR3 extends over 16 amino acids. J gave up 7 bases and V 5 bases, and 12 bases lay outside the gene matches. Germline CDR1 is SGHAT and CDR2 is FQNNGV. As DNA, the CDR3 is TGTGCCAGCAGCCGGCGACTAGCGGGAGTAGTTAGGGAGCAGTACTTC. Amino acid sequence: CASSRRLAGVVREQYF.

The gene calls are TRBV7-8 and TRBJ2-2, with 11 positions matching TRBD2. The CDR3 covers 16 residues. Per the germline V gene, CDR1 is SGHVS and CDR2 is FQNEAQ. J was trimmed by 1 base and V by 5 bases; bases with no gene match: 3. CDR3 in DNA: TGTGCCAGCAGCGTTAGCGGGGGGGTGAACACCGGGGAGCTGTTTTTT. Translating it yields CASSVSGGVNTGELFF.

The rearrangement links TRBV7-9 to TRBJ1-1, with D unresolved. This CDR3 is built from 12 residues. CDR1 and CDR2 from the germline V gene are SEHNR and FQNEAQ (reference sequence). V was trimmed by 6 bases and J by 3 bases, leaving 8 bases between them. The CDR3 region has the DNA TGTGCCAGCAGTCACAAGGACACTGAAGCTTTCTTT. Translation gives CASSHKDTEAFF.

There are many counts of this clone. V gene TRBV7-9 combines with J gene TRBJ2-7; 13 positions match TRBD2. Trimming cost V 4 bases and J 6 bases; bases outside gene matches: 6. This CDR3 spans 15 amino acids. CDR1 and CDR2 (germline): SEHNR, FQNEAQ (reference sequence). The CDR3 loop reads CASSSRLAGGLEQYF. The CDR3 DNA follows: TGTGCCAGCAGCTCCAGACTAGCGGGGGGCCTCGAGCAGTACTTC.

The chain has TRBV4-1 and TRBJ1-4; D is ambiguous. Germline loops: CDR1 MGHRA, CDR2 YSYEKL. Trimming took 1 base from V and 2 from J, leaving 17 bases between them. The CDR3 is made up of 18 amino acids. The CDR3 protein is CASSQGKGFTVTNEKLFF. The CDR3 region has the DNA TGCGCCAGCAGCCAAGGGAAGGGTTTCACAGTTACTAATGAAAAACTGTTTTTT.

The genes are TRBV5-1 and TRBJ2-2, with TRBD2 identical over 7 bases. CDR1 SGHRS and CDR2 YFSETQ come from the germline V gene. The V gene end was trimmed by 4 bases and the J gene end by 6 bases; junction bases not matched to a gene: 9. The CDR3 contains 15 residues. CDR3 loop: CASSRTSFSPGELFF. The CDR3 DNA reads TGCGCCAGCAGCAGGACTAGTTTTTCCCCCGGGGAGCTGTTTTTT.